This T cell receptor beta chain was identified in a study of blood T cell repertoires in COVID-19. Only in-frame clones appear in the TCRdb table, and some are missing; sequencing was by immunoSEQ multiplex PCR. The sample carries approximately 36,000 clones, roughly 87% recorded once. Input material: peripheral blood. The sequence derives from a man in his 60s with acute or convalescent COVID-19.

The CDR3 reads CASSRDSSGANVLTF. For the CDR3, the DNA is TGTGCCAGCAGCAGAGACAGCTCTGGGGCCAACGTCCTGACTTTC. This chain uses TRBV6-2 or TRBV6-3 with TRBJ2-6, with D perhaps matching TRBD1 (5 bases). Germline V gene lookup returns CDR1 MNHEY and CDR2 SVGEGT. V was clipped by 6 bases and J by 0 bases, with 9 bases between them. The CDR3 is 15 residues long.